Each of the 27 T cell receptor beta chains below was sequenced from the same sample in a study of cytomegalovirus exposure and HLA in healthy donors. It was with 60 Vbeta and 13 Jbeta primers that the PCR ran. Sequenced by immunoSEQ multiplex PCR; TCRdb stores in-frame clones only, minus some. This sample has roughly 120,000 clones; about four fifths occur once, and the top ten carry just over 1%. Sequenced material: PBMCs. The receptors were gathered from a human donor in good health.

This chain joins TRBV11-2 and TRBJ1-2; TRBD1 aligns across 7 bases. CDR1 is SGHAT, CDR2 FQNNGV, per germline. The CDR3 is 15 amino acids. After removal of 5 bases from V and 4 bases from J, the junction contained 10 bases not matched to a gene. The CDR3, as DNA: TGTGCCAGCAGCGGTACCGACAGGGACATCTATGGCTACACCTTC. The encoded protein is CASSGTDRDIYGYTF.

The chain carries TRBV5-1 and TRBJ1-4; D is unresolved. From germline, CDR1 is SGHRS and CDR2 YFSETQ. This CDR3 comprises 14 residues. Trimming took off 2 bases at V and 8 bases at J, with 13 bases between the two ends. For the CDR3, the DNA is TGCGCCAGCAGCTTAAGGCGCGGGAACGAAAAACTGTTTTTT. Its translation: CASSLRRGNEKLFF.

This chain links TRBV15 with TRBJ1-5; D is uncertain. Germline V CDR1 and CDR2: LNHNV, YYDKDF (reference sequence). The CDR3 covers 15 residues. V gave up 1 base and J gave up 3 bases, with 10 bases separating them. The CDR3 loop reads CATSRGRSYNQPQHF. CDR3 sequence (DNA): TGTGCCACCAGCAGAGGGCGGAGCTACAATCAGCCCCAGCATTTT. The full variable domain, rest sourced from reference TRBV15 and TRBJ1-5, is DAMVIQNPRYQVTQFGKPVTLSCSQTLNHNVMYWYQQKSSQAPKLLFHYYDKDFNNEADTPDNFQSRRPNTSFCFLDIRSPGLGDTAMYLCATSRGRSYNQPQHFGDGTRLSIL.

V gene TRBV4-3 combines with J gene TRBJ1-5, with a weak D call TRBD1 (6 bases). This CDR3 is built from 15 residues. Germline assignment: CDR1 LGHNA and CDR2 YSLEER. V was cut by 3 bases and J by 7 bases, with 16 bases left in between. The CDR3 protein is CASSHVTGRQQPQHF. The CDR3 coding sequence is TGCGCCAGCAGCCATGTTACAGGGAGACAACAGCCCCAGCATTTT.

This clone was picked up a small number of times. This sequence joins TRBV6-5 and TRBJ2-1, with D perhaps TRBD2 (5 bases). The germline V gene encodes CDR1 MNHEY and CDR2 SVGAGI. This CDR3 has 12 residues. The V gene lost 5 bases and the J gene lost 7 bases, with 9 bases spanning the gap. The CDR3 DNA reads as TGTGCCAGCAGTCGGGGTTATAATGAGCAGTTCTTC. Amino acids: CASSRGYNEQFF.

CDR3 nucleotides: TGTGCCACCATGGACAGGGAAGAAGAGACCCAGTACTTC. Translated: CATMDREEETQYF. J is TRBJ2-5 and V is TRBV18; TRBD1 matches at 8 bases. Germline V CDR1 and CDR2: KGHSH, LQKENI. CDR3 size: 13 residues. J was trimmed by 3 bases and V by 10 bases; bases with no gene match: 7.

This sequence joins TRBV2 and TRBJ1-1; unclear D gene. CDR3 size: 13 residues. The V end was cut by 7 bases, the J end by 6 bases, with 15 bases between. Germline CDR1 reads SNHLY; CDR2 reads FYNNEI. CDR3 protein: CASMAEYNAEAFF. CDR3 in DNA: TGTGCCAGCATGGCGGAATATAACGCTGAAGCTTTCTTT.

V is TRBV2 and J is TRBJ2-7; TRBD1 is a possible D gene (5 bases). V was clipped by 4 bases and J by 1 base, with 11 bases between them. The CDR3 has 14 amino acids. Germline assignment: CDR1 SNHLY and CDR2 FYNNEI. CDR3 nucleotide sequence: TGTGCCAGCAGTGTGCAGGGATCATCCTACGAGCAGTACTTC. Amino acid sequence: CASSVQGSSYEQYF.

This chain uses TRBV5-8 with TRBJ1-3; D is unresolved. This CDR3 has 16 residues. Trimming stripped 2 bases from V and 0 bases from J, with 12 bases between. CDR1 SGHTS and CDR2 YDEGEE come from the germline V gene. The CDR3 region has the DNA TGTGCCAGCAGCTTAAGCGGACCCTACTCTGGAAACACCATATATTTT. Residues: CASSLSGPYSGNTIYF.

In DNA, the CDR3 is TGTGCCACCAGCAGAGCCCTTCTCGGACAATCAGGCAATCAGCCCCAGCATTTT. As protein: CATSRALLGQSGNQPQHF. V and J are TRBV15 and TRBJ1-5, with D possibly TRBD1 on 5 matching bases. CDR3 length equals 18 residues. V was trimmed by 1 base and J by 2 bases, leaving 18 bases between them. Germline CDR1 reads LNHNV; CDR2 reads YYDKDF (reference sequence). The whole variable domain, remainder taken from reference TRBV15 and TRBJ1-5, is DAMVIQNPRYQVTQFGKPVTLSCSQTLNHNVMYWYQQKSSQAPKLLFHYYDKDFNNEADTPDNFQSRRPNTSFCFLDIRSPGLGDTAMYLCATSRALLGQSGNQPQHFGDGTRLSIL.

The gene calls are TRBV7-9 and TRBJ2-1; D possibly corresponds to TRBD1 (5 bases). Germline-derived CDR1 and CDR2 are SEHNR and FQNEAQ (reference sequence). CDR3 length: 12 residues. Trimming shortened V by 3 bases and J by 7 bases, and 7 bases separated the two germline ends. The CDR3 sequence: CASSFQGNEQFF. CDR3 DNA: TGTGCCAGCAGCTTTCAGGGAAATGAGCAGTTCTTC.

The chain couples TRBV27 to TRBJ2-2; no definite D call. Looked up from germline, CDR1 is MNHEY and CDR2 is SMNVEV (reference sequence). The CDR3 runs to 17 residues. The V end was cut by 6 bases, the J end by 0 bases, with 17 bases between. The CDR3 loop reads CASSRTVPFANTGELFF. The CDR3 DNA follows: TGTGCCAGCAGCCGAACGGTCCCGTTCGCGAACACCGGGGAGCTGTTTTTT.

V gene TRBV2 combines with J gene TRBJ2-7; 7 nucleotides agree with TRBD1. CDR3 length: 15 amino acids. The germline V gene has CDR1 SNHLY and CDR2 FYNNEI. J gave up 1 base and V 6 bases, and 9 bases lay outside the gene matches. CDR3 nucleotides: TGTGCCAGCAGATTTCCGGGACAGCTTTCCTACGAGCAGTACTTC. Its protein product is CASRFPGQLSYEQYF.

This clone appeared a single time. V and J are TRBV6-5 and TRBJ2-1, with TRBD1 as a possible D gene (6 bases). Germline assignment: CDR1 MNHEY and CDR2 SVGAGI. Trimming took 5 bases from V and 7 from J, leaving 12 bases between them. This CDR3 contains 13 residues. For the CDR3, the DNA is TGTGCCAGCAGTGATAGACAGGATAATGAGCAGTTCTTC. Protein: CASSDRQDNEQFF.

The chain carries TRBV28 and TRBJ2-7; TRBD2 might be the D (6 bases). Trimming shortened V by 2 bases and J by 3 bases, and 8 bases separated the two germline ends. Germline-derived CDR1 and CDR2 are MDHEN and SYDVKM. This CDR3 has 13 amino acids. For the CDR3, the DNA is TGTGCCAGCAGTTTAGCGGGGCGCTACGAGCAGTACTTC. Encoded protein: CASSLAGRYEQYF.

The chain links TRBV5-6 to TRBJ2-5; D perhaps matches TRBD2 (6 bases). Germline V gives CDR1 SGHDT, CDR2 YYEEEE. The CDR3 loop spans 16 amino acids. V was clipped by 0 bases and J by 6 bases, with 18 bases between them. The DNA for the CDR3 is TGTGCCAGCAGCTTGGGTCCCAGCGGGTTGGTGCAGACCCAGTACTTC. Translation gives CASSLGPSGLVQTQYF.

The chain is built from TRBV6-1 and TRBJ2-7, with D possibly TRBD2 on 5 matching bases. Trimming took off 2 bases at V and 2 bases at J, with 13 bases between the two ends. Germline CDR1 MNHNS, CDR2 SASEGT. The CDR3 sequence is 15 residues long. The CDR3 loop reads CASSELLGSTYEQYF. The CDR3 DNA reads TGTGCCAGCAGTGAACTTCTTGGGAGTACCTACGAGCAGTACTTC.

The V call is TRBV7-9, the J call TRBJ2-7; 7 nucleotides align to TRBD1. This CDR3 region has 15 residues. The V segment lost 3 bases and the J segment 5 bases; nucleotides outside the gene matches: 10. Germline V gene sequence: CDR1 SEHNR, CDR2 FQNEAQ (reference sequence). CDR3 loop: CASSLTGYSKDEQYF. In DNA, the CDR3 is TGTGCCAGCAGCTTGACAGGGTATAGTAAAGACGAGCAGTACTTC.

This chain joins TRBV5-1 and TRBJ2-3; the match to TRBD2 covers 8 bases. Germline CDR1 is SGHRS and CDR2 is YFSETQ. CDR3 length equals 14 residues. J gave up 5 bases and V 2 bases, and 4 bases lay outside the gene matches. The CDR3: CASSFGGGIDTQYF. CDR3 coding DNA: TGCGCCAGCAGCTTCGGCGGGGGGATAGATACGCAGTATTTT.

The chain combines TRBV9 with TRBJ2-1, with TRBD2 matching over 10 bases. The ends lost 0 bases at V and 2 bases at J; junction bases unmatched: 8. The CDR3 consists of 18 residues. CDR1 and CDR2 (germline): SGDLS, YYNGEE. CDR3 in amino acids: CASSVVSGGAFPYNEQFF. In DNA, the CDR3 is TGTGCCAGCAGCGTAGTGAGCGGGGGGGCCTTTCCCTACAATGAGCAGTTCTTC.

The genes are TRBV7-3 and TRBJ2-1; D possibly corresponds to TRBD2 (7 bases). The CDR3 spans 16 residues. The V end lost 4 bases, the J end lost 5 bases, and 18 bases lay between the germline ends. Germline CDR1 reads SGHTA; CDR2 reads FQGTGA. CDR3 loop: CASSSRGERGNNEQFF. In DNA, the CDR3 is TGTGCCAGCAGCTCCAGGGGTGAGCGGGGAAACAATGAGCAGTTCTTC.

This chain links TRBV19 with TRBJ2-3; TRBD1 is a possible D gene (6 bases). The V end lost 4 bases, the J end lost 4 bases, and 9 bases lay between the germline ends. Germline assignment: CDR1 LNHDA and CDR2 SQIVND (reference sequence). This CDR3 is 13 amino acids long. Here the CDR3 reads CASSRTEPDTQYF. DNA of the CDR3: TGTGCCAGTAGTAGGACAGAGCCAGATACGCAGTATTTT.

The chain has TRBV6-1 and TRBJ1-4, with D uncertain. Germline V lookup: CDR1 MNHNS, CDR2 SASEGT. CDR3 length equals 14 residues. V was trimmed by 4 bases and J by 7 bases, leaving 13 bases between them. CDR3: CASSAYPTGEKLFF. The CDR3, as DNA: TGTGCCAGCAGTGCGTACCCTACGGGTGAAAAACTGTTTTTT.

The chain couples TRBV6-5 to TRBJ1-3; no firm D call. The CDR3 consists of 12 residues. CDR1 and CDR2 (germline): MNHEY, SVGAGI. The V end lost 8 bases, the J end lost 4 bases, and 9 bases lay between the germline ends. In DNA form, the CDR3 reads TGTGCCAGCGGTTCGTCGGGAAACACCATATATTTT. It specifies CASGSSGNTIYF.

The chain is built from TRBV5-6 and TRBJ2-2; 11 nucleotides match TRBD2. Germline V gene sequence: CDR1 SGHDT, CDR2 YYEEEE. Trimming removed 2 bases from V and 8 bases from J; junction bases left unmatched: 8. The length of the CDR3 is 16 residues. The CDR3 DNA reads as TGTGCCAGCAGCTTTCTAGCGGGGGGCACCGTGGGGGAGCTGTTTTTT. This encodes CASSFLAGGTVGELFF.

V is TRBV11-2 and J is TRBJ2-7; 8 nucleotides match TRBD2. The germline V gene encodes CDR1 SGHAT and CDR2 FQNNGV. CDR3 length: 15 residues. Losses at the gene ends were 3 bases for V and 5 bases for J; bases not matched to a gene: 9. The DNA for the CDR3 is TGTGCCAGCAGCTTTAACCCGGGGGGGGCGGACGAGCAGTACTTC. Its translation: CASSFNPGGADEQYF.

The chain is built from TRBV7-9 and TRBJ1-2, with D uncertain. Germline-derived CDR1 and CDR2 are SEHNR and FQNEAQ (reference sequence). V was clipped by 3 bases and J by 3 bases, with 5 bases between them. The CDR3 consists of 12 residues. Written as DNA, the CDR3 is TGTGCCAGCAGCTTCGGTGACTATGGCTACACCTTC. This gives the protein CASSFGDYGYTF.